This T cell receptor beta chain was captured in a study of shared clonotypes between healthy human individuals. A word on this clone: The antigen is unknown.

Generated by immunoSEQ multiplex PCR, the TCRdb table keeps only in-frame clones and is missing some. The sample consists of hundreds of thousands of clones, roughly 95% of them appearing once. Findings and caveats of the study: Across a few donors, naive CD4 shared around 5%, naive CD8 around 3.5%, memory CD4 over 2%, memory CD8 0.4% to 0.5%. Generation probabilities of non-shared clonotypes were lower (relative to those shared by all four donors).

J was trimmed by 3 bases and V by 4 bases; bases with no gene match: 9. The CDR3 sequence is 17 residues long. Germline V lookup: CDR1 SGHDT, CDR2 YYEEEE. Cells designated naive CD8 were CD45RO-negative and were positively selected for CCR7, with terminally differentiated effector memory CD45RA+ cells excluded. Every donor, a Caucasian adult, lived in Nashville, Tennessee. The sequenced sample consisted of naive CD8+ T cells sorted from blood. The TCR originated in a woman aged 25 to 45 in good health. The V and J genes are TRBV5-6 and TRBJ2-7; TRBD2 agrees at 14 bases. The CDR3 nucleotides are TGTGCCAGCAGCGGCCCGGGACTAGCGGGAGATAGCTACGAGCAGTACTTC. Amino acid sequence: CASSGPGLAGDSYEQYF.